The present TCR beta chain was sequenced within a study of identical twins. cDNA molecules carried unique molecular identifiers, and template switching added a universal primer site. TCRdb re-called the 5' RACE reads with MiXCR, one entry per CDR3 protein. The repertoire holds hundreds of thousands of distinct CDR3 sequences, with 8.5% to 9% as singletons. Looked up from germline, CDR1 is MNHNS and CDR2 is SASEGT. The CDR3 is 12 amino acids. V was shortened by 8 bases and J by 3 bases, with 11 bases between the two germline ends. These data are also associated with another study on yellow fever vaccine responses in identical twins.

V and J are TRBV6-1 and TRBJ2-7; D perhaps matches TRBD1 (6 bases). The sequenced sample consisted of PBMCs. The sequence was collected from a woman aged 18-29 years in good health. The CDR3 nucleotides read TGTGCCAGCGGGGACAACAACTACGAGCAGTACTTC. It specifies CASGDNNYEQYF.